This TCR beta chain was identified in a study of response to subunit inactivated influenza vaccine. CDR1 is MDHEN and CDR2 is SYDVKM in the germline V gene. The CDR3 extends over 15 amino acids. Trimming cost V 5 bases and J 3 bases, with 14 bases left between them. Study results and limitations: That few new T cells are recruited by each seasonal influenza vaccination was the authors' suggestion.

This clonotype has at least ten counts. Its antigen is undetermined. TCRdb analysed the RT-PCR reads with MiXCR anew, one entry per CDR3 protein. The sample yields about 780,000 distinct CDR3 sequences, less than 20% seen once. The sample was PBMCs from blood, taken approximately 5 days after vaccination. The sequence came from a man aged 50 or older who received an inactivated influenza vaccine. This chain links TRBV28 with TRBJ1-3; no reliable D call. CDR3 sequence reads: CASSPPRVGGNTIYF. The CDR3 DNA reads as TGTGCCAGCAGTCCACCCCGGGTGGGTGGAAACACCATATATTTT.